This entry features one T cell receptor beta chain sequence. Its antigen is unidentified. Only in-frame clones appear in the TCRdb table, and some are missing; sequencing was by immunoSEQ multiplex PCR. Here the sample spans 85,000 to 130,000 clones, around 90% being singletons. This sample is drawn from a study of siplizumab effects on memory and regulatory T cells. Broader study findings: Unstimulated subsets were the mapping target of only a minor fraction of alloreactive clones. Siplizumab produced a significant reduction in alloreactive sequences that were traceable to unstimulated CD4+ memory cells.

The sequencing sample was made of CD4+ T cells sorted from blood. The receptor's source is a human donor in good health. Some clones in this sample may be carry-over from other donors' samples.

CDR3 nucleotides: TGTGCCAGCAGCTTCAGACTAGCGGGAGAGTATGAGCAGTTCTTC. Its translation is CASSFRLAGEYEQFF. The V and J genes are TRBV11-3 and TRBJ2-1; 12 bases fit TRBD2. CDR1 is SGHNT and CDR2 is YENEEA in the germline V gene. This CDR3 is 15 amino acids long. The V gene end was trimmed by 3 bases and the J gene end by 8 bases; junction bases not matched to a gene: 5. The whole variable domain, filled in from reference TRBV11-3 and TRBJ2-1, reads EAGVVQSPRYKIIEKKQPVAFWCNPISGHNTLYWYLQNLGQGPELLIRYENEEAVDDSQLPKDRFSAERLKGVDSTLKIQPAELGDSAVYLCASSFRLAGEYEQFFGPGTRLTVL.